This T cell receptor beta chain stems from a study of metastatic and nonmetastatic thyroid tumors. About the study: Across blood and tumor or nodule tissue, repertoires from malignant and benign thyroid patients were compared with one another.

This clone came up a few times. Its target is unknown. The ends lost 5 bases at V and 0 bases at J; junction bases unmatched: 6. CDR1 MNHEY and CDR2 SVGEGT come from the germline V gene. The CDR3 has 15 residues. Authors' methods: CDR3 differences across clinicopathological groups were used to build a distant-metastasis classifier for papillary thyroid cancer. MiXCR re-clonotyped the PCR reads for TCRdb. In this record, the V and J calls reflect TCRdb's handling and not the investigators' own analysis. The sample has over 15,000 clones, about 4% seen once. All patients were treatment-naive before thyroid surgery. Findings of the study overall: Compared with benign nodules, malignant thyroid tumors were reported to have significantly higher TCR beta diversity in both blood and tumor.

The specimen was tumor tissue. The sequence derives from a female donor with papillary thyroid cancer or a benign thyroid nodule (not recorded which). Some clones in this sample may be carry-over from other donors' samples. This sequence joins TRBV6-2 or TRBV6-3 and TRBJ1-1; the match to TRBD1 covers 7 bases. The CDR3 sequence: CASSQTGTLNTEAFF. CDR3 coding DNA: TGTGCCAGCAGTCAGACAGGGACACTGAACACTGAAGCTTTCTTT.